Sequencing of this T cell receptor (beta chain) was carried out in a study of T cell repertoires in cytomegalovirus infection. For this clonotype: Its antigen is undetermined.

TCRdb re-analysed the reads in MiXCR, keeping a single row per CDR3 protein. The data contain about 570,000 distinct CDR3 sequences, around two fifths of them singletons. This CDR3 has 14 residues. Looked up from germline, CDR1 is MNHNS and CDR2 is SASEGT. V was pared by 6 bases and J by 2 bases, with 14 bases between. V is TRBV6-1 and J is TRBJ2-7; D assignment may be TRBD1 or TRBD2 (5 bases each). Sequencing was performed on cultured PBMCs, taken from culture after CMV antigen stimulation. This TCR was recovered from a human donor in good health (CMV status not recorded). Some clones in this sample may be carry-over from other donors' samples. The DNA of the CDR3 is TGTGCCAGCAGGACCCGGGACGGAACCTACGAGCAGTACTTC. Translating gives CASRTRDGTYEQYF.